Listed below are T cell receptor beta chains from one sample, sequenced in a study of T cell repertoires in cytomegalovirus infection. TCRdb reanalysed the reads using MiXCR and keeps one entry per CDR3 protein. Of some 300,000 distinct CDR3 sequences listed, roughly 15% are singletons. The sample comprised PBMCs. The receptors shown here come from a human donor in good health (CMV status not recorded). Some clones in this sample may be carry-over from other donors' samples. Both conserved end residues are part of each CDR3. Fields, in order: D gene, clone size, V gene, J gene, CDR3 DNA, CDR3 protein. D genes are given only for firm matches. Size is stated for part of the rows, as once, few or many counts, or as a class when the clone is expanded.

D: .
size: few
V: TRBV4-3
J: TRBJ1-2
DNA: TGCGCCAGCAGCCAAGTTCGGGGGGCTTCATATGGCTACACCTTC
CDR3: CASSQVRGASYGYTF

D: .
size: .
V: TRBV7-2
J: TRBJ2-7
DNA: TGTGCCAGCAGCGCCACAGGGAGTGGCGCCTACGAGCAGTACTTC
CDR3: CASSATGSGAYEQYF

D: TRBD1
size: many
V: TRBV7-2
J: TRBJ1-4
DNA: TGTGCCAGCAGCTCTTCCTCAGGGACAGGGGGTGAAAAACTGTTTTTT
CDR3: CASSSSSGTGGEKLFF

D: TRBD1
size: .
V: TRBV19
J: TRBJ2-6
DNA: TGTGCCAGTAGTACCTACCCGGGACAGGGCCACTCTGGGGCCAACGTCCTGACTTTC
CDR3: CASSTYPGQGHSGANVLTF

D: .
size: many
V: TRBV7-2
J: TRBJ2-1
DNA: TGTGCCAGCAGCCGAGGAGGGACGTCTAAGCACAATGAGCAGTTCTTC
CDR3: CASSRGGTSKHNEQFF

D: .
size: few
V: TRBV5-6
J: TRBJ2-3
DNA: TGTGCCAGCAGCTTGTTCGTTCGGTCGGGAGATACGCAGTATTTT
CDR3: CASSLFVRSGDTQYF

D: TRBD1
size: many
V: TRBV7-8
J: TRBJ1-5
DNA: TGTGCCAGCAGCTTAGTTGGGACAGGGGGACAGCCCCAGCATTTT
CDR3: CASSLVGTGGQPQHF

D: .
size: few
V: TRBV20-1
J: TRBJ1-5
DNA: TGCAGTGCTATAAACATGGGCAATCAGCCCCAGCATTTT
CDR3: CSAINMGNQPQHF

D: .
size: many
V: TRBV7-2
J: TRBJ2-7
DNA: TGTGCCAGCAGCTTAGAAATGGCGGGTTTGGAGCAGTACTTC
CDR3: CASSLEMAGLEQYF

D: .
size: .
V: TRBV7-9
J: TRBJ1-1
DNA: TGTGCCAGCAGATCGTGGGTCCAGAACACTGAAGCTTTCTTT
CDR3: CASRSWVQNTEAFF

D: .
size: many
V: TRBV7-8
J: TRBJ2-5
DNA: TGTGCCAGCAGCTTATACAGGGTGGGAGAGACCCAGTACTTC
CDR3: CASSLYRVGETQYF

D: .
size: many
V: TRBV7-2
J: TRBJ2-1
DNA: TGTGCCAGCAGCCCCACTTGGGGGACATTCTACAATGAGCAGTTCTTC
CDR3: CASSPTWGTFYNEQFF

D: .
size: many
V: TRBV7-9
J: TRBJ2-3
DNA: TGTGCCAGCAGCTCCGGACTTACGAGCACAGATACGCAGTATTTT
CDR3: CASSSGLTSTDTQYF

D: TRBD1
size: few
V: TRBV5-1
J: TRBJ1-2
DNA: TGCGCCAGCAGACTGTCGACAGGGGCCTCCGTTTACACCTTC
CDR3: CASRLSTGASVYTF

D: .
size: .
V: TRBV7-3
J: TRBJ1-1
DNA: TGTGCCAGCAGCTTACGGGCTTTCGACACTGAAGCTTTCTTT
CDR3: CASSLRAFDTEAFF

D: TRBD1
size: many
V: TRBV7-2
J: TRBJ1-2
DNA: TGTGCCAGCAGACTCCGACAGGGGCCAAACTATGGCTACACCTTC
CDR3: CASRLRQGPNYGYTF

D: .
size: .
V: TRBV7-4
J: TRBJ2-7
DNA: TGTGCCAGCAGCTCCCCCCCGGACTACAAACTTTACGAGCAGTACTTC
CDR3: CASSSPPDYKLYEQYF

D: .
size: .
V: TRBV2
J: TRBJ2-2
DNA: TGTGCCAGCAGCGGAGGGTTCCGAACGAACACCGGGGAGCTGTTTTTT
CDR3: CASSGGFRTNTGELFF

D: .
size: .
V: TRBV3-1
J: TRBJ2-2
DNA: TGTGCCAGCAGCCTCACGCCGTCGGGGGCCAACACCGGGGAGCTGTTTTTT
CDR3: CASSLTPSGANTGELFF

D: .
size: few
V: TRBV6-6
J: TRBJ2-3
DNA: TGTGCCAGCAGTTACTCGAATGGGGGCCAAAAGAGAGATACGCAGTATTTT
CDR3: CASSYSNGGQKRDTQYF

D: .
size: many
V: TRBV7-2
J: TRBJ1-5
DNA: TGTGCCAGCAGCTTAGTCCAGGCGGGTCAGCCCCAGCATTTT
CDR3: CASSLVQAGQPQHF

D: TRBD1
size: many
V: TRBV7-2
J: TRBJ2-4
DNA: TGTGCCAGCAGCCAACAGGGGACCAAAAACATTCAGTACTTC
CDR3: CASSQQGTKNIQYF

D: .
size: few
V: TRBV20-1
J: TRBJ1-5
DNA: TGCAGTGCAGGTGACAGAGAGAGTCAGCCCCAGCATTTT
CDR3: CSAGDRESQPQHF